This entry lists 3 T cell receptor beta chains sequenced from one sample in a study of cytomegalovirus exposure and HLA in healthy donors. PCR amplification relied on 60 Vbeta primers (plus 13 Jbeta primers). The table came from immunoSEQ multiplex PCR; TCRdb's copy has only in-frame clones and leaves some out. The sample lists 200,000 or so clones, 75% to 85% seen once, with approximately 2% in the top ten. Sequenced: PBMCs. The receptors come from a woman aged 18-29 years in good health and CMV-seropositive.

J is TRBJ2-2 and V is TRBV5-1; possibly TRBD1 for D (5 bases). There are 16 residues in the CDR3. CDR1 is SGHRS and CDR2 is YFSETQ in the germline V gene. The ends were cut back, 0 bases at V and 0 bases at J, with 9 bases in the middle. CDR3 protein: CASSLGKGPNTGELFF. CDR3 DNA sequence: TGCGCCAGCAGCTTGGGTAAGGGGCCGAACACCGGGGAGCTGTTTTTT.

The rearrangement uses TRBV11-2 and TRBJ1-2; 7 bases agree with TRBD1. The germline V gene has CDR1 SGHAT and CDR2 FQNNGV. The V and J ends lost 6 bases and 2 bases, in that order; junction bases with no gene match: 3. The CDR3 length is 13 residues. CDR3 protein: CASRKTGNYGYTF. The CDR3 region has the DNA TGTGCCAGCAGGAAGACAGGGAACTATGGCTACACCTTC.

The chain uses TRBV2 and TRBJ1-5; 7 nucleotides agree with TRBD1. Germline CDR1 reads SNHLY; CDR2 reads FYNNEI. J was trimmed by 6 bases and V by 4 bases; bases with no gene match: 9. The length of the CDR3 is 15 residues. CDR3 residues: CASSGRTGSGQPQHF. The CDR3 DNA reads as TGTGCCAGCAGTGGAAGGACAGGAAGCGGTCAGCCCCAGCATTTT.